This T cell receptor (beta chain) emerged from a study of chemoradiotherapy in HPV16-positive cancers. The V gene end was trimmed by 6 bases and the J gene end by 6 bases; junction bases not matched to a gene: 5. CDR1 MNHNY and CDR2 SVGAGI come from the germline V gene (reference sequence). The CDR3 runs 14 residues. Sequencing was performed with immunoSEQ multiplex PCR; in TCRdb, only in-frame clones are kept and a portion is missing. Of tens of thousands of clones listed, 90% are singletons. The specimen comprised blood, sampled from a patient who underwent chemoradiotherapy. The source is a human donor with HPV-associated anogenital cancer. The chain combines TRBV6-6 with TRBJ2-7; 13 nucleotides agree with TRBD2. CDR3 region: CASRTGLAGAEQYF. Here the CDR3 DNA reads TGTGCCAGCAGGACAGGACTAGCGGGGGCCGAGCAGTACTTC.